Presented here are 29 T cell receptor beta chains from one specimen sequenced in a study of vaccination and CD4 T cells after COVID-19. The treatment denotes: roughly nine-day PBMC culture with coronavirus spike peptide pools or control peptides (ViraFEST assay). Sequencing of DNA taken from cultured CD4+ T cells relied on the Oncomine TCR Beta short-read assay. Via MiXCR, TCRdb re-called the PCR reads, giving one row per CDR3 protein. The sample shows 11,000 to 15,000 distinct CDR3 sequences, roughly 36% of them seen only once. Their target antigens are unknown. The sequencing sample was made of cultured CD4+ T cells from blood. All receptors derive from a human donor with COVID-19.

Here the CDR3 DNA reads TGTGCCAGCAGCTTCAACCCGATCAGGGGGGGGACTGAAGCTTTCTTT. It translates to CASSFNPIRGGTEAFF. The rearrangement links TRBV7-9 to TRBJ1-1; TRBD1 matches at 7 bases. The CDR3 spans 16 residues. J was trimmed by 5 bases and V by 3 bases; bases with no gene match: 12. Germline-derived CDR1 and CDR2 are SEHNR and FQNEAQ (reference sequence).

By sample share, this clonotype is medium-sized. This chain joins TRBV7-9 and TRBJ1-3; D gene ambiguous. The germline V gene has CDR1 SEHNR and CDR2 FQNEAQ (reference sequence). V was trimmed by 5 bases and J by 4 bases, leaving 12 bases between them. The CDR3 has 14 residues. The CDR3 nucleotides are TGTGCCAGCAGCCAGCCCACCCTGGGAAACACCATATATTTT. It specifies CASSQPTLGNTIYF.

The V call is TRBV12-3 or TRBV12-4, the J call TRBJ1-6; TRBD1 aligns across 7 bases. Germline trimming cut 6 bases from V and 11 bases from J; bases unmatched to any gene: 7. The CDR3 has 13 amino acids. DNA of the CDR3: TGTGCCAGCAGCAGACAGGGTGCAACACCCCTCCACTTT. Translation: CASSRQGATPLHF.

The chain couples TRBV7-8 to TRBJ2-7; either TRBD1 or TRBD2 may supply D (6 bases each). V was shortened by 2 bases and J by 3 bases, with 20 bases between the two germline ends. Germline CDR1 reads SGHVS; CDR2 reads FQNEAQ. The CDR3 has 17 amino acids. The CDR3 spells CASSLRAPRGGNYEQYF. The CDR3 DNA follows: TGTGCCAGCAGCTTACGGGCTCCCCGAGGGGGGAACTACGAGCAGTACTTC.

The CDR3: CASSSRTGRISYEQYF. In nucleotides, the CDR3 is TGTGCCAGCAGCTCCCGGACAGGGCGAATATCCTACGAGCAGTACTTC. The chain carries TRBV7-2 and TRBJ2-7, with 8 nucleotides matching TRBD1. Germline CDR1 SGHTA, CDR2 FQGNSA. CDR3 length equals 16 residues. V trimming: 4 bases; J trimming: 1 base; junction bases outside the gene matches: 9.

This rearrangement joins TRBV7-3 to TRBJ2-2, with 9 bases that match TRBD2. J lost 3 bases, V lost 5 bases, and 1 base had no gene match. Germline CDR1 reads SGHTA; CDR2 reads FQGTGA. The CDR3 sequence is 14 residues long. Here the CDR3 reads CASSRGGDTGELFF. In DNA, the CDR3 is TGTGCCAGCAGCCGCGGGGGGGACACCGGGGAGCTGTTTTTT.

The chain links TRBV30 to TRBJ2-3; 10 bases map to TRBD2. Germline V lookup: CDR1 GTSNPN, CDR2 SVGIG (reference sequence). The CDR3 extends over 15 amino acids. The trim removed 3 bases at V and 9 bases at J, leaving 12 bases unmatched. CDR3 in amino acids: CAWRTLAGSSNTQYF. Here the CDR3 DNA reads TGTGCCTGGAGAACACTAGCGGGGTCCTCCAACACGCAGTATTTT.

This clonotype has a handful of counts. The chain uses TRBV2 and TRBJ2-2; D gene uncertain. CDR1 is SNHLY and CDR2 is FYNNEI in the germline V gene. The CDR3 spans 14 residues. V was cut by 2 bases and J by 2 bases, with 6 bases left in between. In DNA form, the CDR3 reads TGTGCCAGCAGTGAATCGAGTAACACCGGGGAGCTGTTTTTT. Translating gives CASSESSNTGELFF.

The chain uses TRBV6-1 and TRBJ2-1, with 7 bases aligning to TRBD2. V lost 6 bases and J lost 1; bases outside the gene matches: 9. The CDR3 is 16 residues long. Germline lookup yields CDR1 MNHNS and CDR2 SASEGT. This CDR3 reads CASRKTGTNSYNEQFF. The CDR3 DNA reads as TGTGCCAGCAGGAAAACCGGGACTAATTCCTACAATGAGCAGTTCTTC.

The chain joins TRBV20-1 to TRBJ2-7, with no clear D. Germline CDR1 is DFQATT and CDR2 is SNEGSKA (reference sequence). The length of the CDR3 is 10 residues. Trimming removed 2 bases at V and 7 bases at J, with 6 bases between. CDR3 residues: CSARSEEQYF. The CDR3 DNA reads as TGCAGTGCTAGAAGCGAGGAGCAGTACTTC.

The J gene is TRBJ2-7, the V gene TRBV19; D is ambiguous. V was shortened by 4 bases and J by 0 bases, with 4 bases between the two germline ends. In germline, CDR1 is LNHDA, CDR2 SQIVND (reference sequence). CDR3 length equals 12 residues. This chain's CDR3 is CASSTGSYEQYF. In nucleotides, the CDR3 is TGTGCCAGTAGTACCGGCTCCTACGAGCAGTACTTC.

The genes are TRBV5-1 and TRBJ2-1; D uncertain. CDR3 length: 13 amino acids. Germline assignment: CDR1 SGHRS and CDR2 YFSETQ. V lost 0 bases and J lost 10, with 11 bases in between. The CDR3 reads CASSLVFSIEQFF. In DNA, the CDR3 is TGCGCCAGCAGCTTGGTATTCAGTATAGAGCAGTTCTTC.

CDR3 sequence reads: CASSSWTGTTDTQYF. CDR3 DNA sequence: TGTGCCAGCAGCTCATGGACAGGAACCACAGATACGCAGTATTTT. The chain carries TRBV11-3 and TRBJ2-3; 7 nucleotides line up with TRBD1. There are 15 residues in the CDR3. Looked up from germline, CDR1 is SGHNT and CDR2 is YENEEA. Trimming at V came to 4 bases and at J to 2 bases, leaving 6 bases not matched to a gene.

This clonotype was seen just once. V and J are TRBV2 and TRBJ2-3; D uncertain. The length of the CDR3 is 11 residues. Trimming removed 5 bases at V and 11 bases at J, with 11 bases between. Per the germline V gene, CDR1 is SNHLY and CDR2 is FYNNEI. CDR3 bases: TGTGCCAGCAGTACAGAGTTTGAGCAGTATTTT. Protein: CASSTEFEQYF.

This clonotype was picked up a small number of times. The gene calls are TRBV10-3 and TRBJ1-2; D not certain. Per germline, CDR1 ENHRY and CDR2 SYGVKD. The V gene lost 4 bases and the J gene lost 2 bases, with 11 bases spanning the gap. The length of the CDR3 is 14 residues. CDR3 loop: CAISGGPKNYGYTF. CDR3 sequence (DNA): TGTGCCATCAGTGGAGGACCCAAGAACTATGGCTACACCTTC.

The chain uses TRBV6-1 and TRBJ2-7; tentative D call: TRBD1 (6 bases). The germline V and J ends were trimmed by 6 bases and 4 bases, with 16 bases remaining between them. The CDR3 is 14 amino acids. Germline V gene sequence: CDR1 MNHNS, CDR2 SASEGT. The CDR3 sequence is CASSRLRGGYEQYF. CDR3 nucleotide sequence: TGTGCCAGCAGCCGCCTCAGGGGCGGTTACGAGCAGTACTTC.

V usage is TRBV24-1 and J usage is TRBJ2-3; D is perhaps TRBD1 or TRBD2 (5 bases each). Looked up from germline, CDR1 is KGHDR and CDR2 is SFDVKD. Trimming cost V 0 bases and J 1 base, with 7 bases left between them. This CDR3 region has 15 residues. CDR3 residues: CATSDLGGGTDTQYF. For the CDR3, the DNA is TGTGCCACCAGTGATTTGGGGGGAGGCACAGATACGCAGTATTTT.

The chain combines TRBV28 with TRBJ1-6; TRBD1 matches 10 bases. Losses at the gene ends were 4 bases for V and 5 bases for J; bases not matched to a gene: 5. CDR3 length equals 16 residues. Per the germline V gene, CDR1 is MDHEN and CDR2 is SYDVKM. The chain's CDR3 is CASSSPGQGNNSPLHF. The CDR3 DNA is TGTGCCAGCAGTTCTCCGGGACAGGGGAATAATTCACCCCTCCACTTT. The variable domain in full, with the rest retrieved from reference TRBV28 and TRBJ1-6, is DVKVTQSSRYLVKRTGEKVFLECVQDMDHENMFWYRQDPGLGLRLIYFSYDVKMKEKGDIPEGYSVSREKKERFSLILESASTNQTSMYLCASSSPGQGNNSPLHFGNGTRLTVT.

The rearrangement links TRBV9 to TRBJ1-6; possible D gene TRBD1, 5 bases. CDR3 size: 16 residues. Germline V gives CDR1 SGDLS, CDR2 YYNGEE. The V gene lost 4 bases and the J gene lost 9 bases, with 20 bases spanning the gap. CDR3 nucleotides: TGTGCCAGCAGCCCAACCGGGACCCCCGGGGGTTCACCCCTCCACTTT. It yields the protein CASSPTGTPGGSPLHF. The variable domain in full, completed from reference TRBV9 and TRBJ1-6, reads DSGVTQTPKHLITATGQRVTLRCSPRSGDLSVYWYQQSLDQGLQFLIQYYNGEERAKGNILERFSAQQFPDLHSELNLSSLELGDSALYFCASSPTGTPGGSPLHFGNGTRLTVT.

This clonotype was counted a single time. This sequence joins TRBV20-1 and TRBJ1-1; the D is unclear. CDR3 length: 13 residues. Per germline, CDR1 DFQATT and CDR2 SNEGSKA (reference sequence). V lost 4 bases and J 0 bases, leaving 9 bases between the germline ends. CDR3 nucleotides: TGCAGTGCTATGGAACGTATGAACACTGAAGCTTTCTTT. Translating gives CSAMERMNTEAFF.

The chain combines TRBV5-1 with TRBJ2-7; no clear D gene. Germline CDR1 and CDR2: SGHRS and YFSETQ. The CDR3 totals 15 residues. Trimming took 4 bases from V and 4 from J, leaving 18 bases between them. CDR3 DNA sequence: TGCGCCAGCAGCAAACGCCCTGACACTTCGTACGAGCAGTACTTC. The encoded protein is CASSKRPDTSYEQYF. Full variable domain (outside the CDR3, taken from reference TRBV5-1 and TRBJ2-7): KAGVTQTPRYLIKTRGQQVTLSCSPISGHRSVSWYQQTPGQGLQFLFEYFSETQRNKGNFPGRFSGRQFSNSRSEMNVSTLELGDSALYLCASSKRPDTSYEQYFGPGTRLTVT.

V is TRBV20-1 and J is TRBJ2-3; 7 nucleotides agree with TRBD2. After removal of 4 bases from V and 6 bases from J, the junction contained 4 bases not matched to a gene. CDR1 is DFQATT, CDR2 SNEGSKA, per germline (reference sequence). The CDR3 covers 12 residues. CDR3 protein: CSAINSGDTQYF. Written as DNA, the CDR3 is TGCAGTGCTATCAATAGCGGGGATACGCAGTATTTT.

CDR3 protein: CASSLGYGYTF. The DNA for the CDR3 is TGTGCCAGCAGTTTGGGGTATGGCTACACCTTC. V is TRBV12-3 or TRBV12-4 and J is TRBJ1-2; D uncertain. V was pared by 3 bases and J by 5 bases, with 4 bases between. This CDR3 comprises 11 residues.

The chain combines TRBV5-6 with TRBJ2-2; possibly TRBD1 for D (6 bases). This CDR3 is built from 16 residues. V was trimmed by 5 bases and J by 0 bases, leaving 14 bases between them. Germline V gives CDR1 SGHDT, CDR2 YYEEEE. The CDR3 sequence is CASSQRTASNTGELFF. The CDR3 DNA sequence: TGTGCCAGCAGTCAAAGGACAGCTTCGAACACCGGGGAGCTGTTTTTT.

The rearrangement uses TRBV6-5 and TRBJ2-7, with D hard to call. Germline V gene sequence: CDR1 MNHEY, CDR2 SVGAGI. CDR3 size: 15 residues. The V and J ends lost 2 bases and 1 base respectively, with 12 bases between them. CDR3 sequence (DNA): TGTGCCAGCAGTTACCCCCACGAAGGGTCCTACGAGCAGTACTTC. Translation: CASSYPHEGSYEQYF.

The chain is built from TRBV28 and TRBJ1-5; D remains ambiguous. The ends were cut back, 5 bases at V and 10 bases at J, with 12 bases in the middle. The CDR3 is made up of 12 amino acids. Germline-derived CDR1 and CDR2 are MDHEN and SYDVKM. Here the CDR3 reads CASSGDPAPQHF. The DNA of the CDR3 is TGTGCCAGCAGTGGGGATCCGGCTCCCCAGCATTTT.

The chain employs TRBV5-1 and TRBJ2-3, with 11 bases lining up with TRBD1. V trimming: 4 bases; J trimming: 6 bases; junction bases outside the gene matches: 7. The V gene's germline CDR1 is SGHRS and CDR2 YFSETQ. The length of the CDR3 is 15 residues. The CDR3 loop reads CASSTGQGAPDTQYF. In DNA, the CDR3 is TGCGCCAGCAGCACAGGACAGGGGGCGCCCGATACGCAGTATTTT.

This clonotype was detected a few times. V usage is TRBV25-1 and J usage is TRBJ1-2; possibly TRBD1 for D (6 bases). The CDR3 loop spans 15 amino acids. Germline V CDR1 and CDR2: MGHDK, SYGVNS. The V end was cut by 7 bases, the J end by 8 bases, with 23 bases between. As DNA, the CDR3 is TGTGCCAGCACCACAGGAGGGGGACCTCCACGGGGCTACACCTTC. Translated: CASTTGGGPPRGYTF.

This clonotype is medium-sized. The rearrangement links TRBV7-9 to TRBJ1-2, with D tentatively TRBD1 (5 bases). V was shortened by 5 bases and J by 1 base, with 17 bases between the two germline ends. Germline-derived CDR1 and CDR2 are SEHNR and FQNEAQ (reference sequence). The CDR3 runs 16 residues. CDR3 sequence (DNA): TGTGCCAGCAGCCTCTCCCGGGACGGCCTTAACTATGGCTACACCTTC. Translating it yields CASSLSRDGLNYGYTF.